One and the same sample provided the 19 T cell receptor beta chains below, sequenced in a study of OX40 agonist ivuxolimab in advanced cancers. The receptor library was made with the immunoSEQ multiplex PCR assay. Here the immuneACCESS table is served through TCRdb, limited to in-frame sequences with V and J called. Missing clones are a known gap in these copies; in checked studies unresolved V genes cover under half, and the rest lacks a known reason. Recorded for this sample are 45,000 to 55,000 clones; 84% of them occurred a single time. Over 1.5% of the sample is in the top ten clones. Here the sequenced sample was CD4+ or CD8+ T cells sorted from blood, taken in a trial of the OX40 agonist ivuxolimab. These receptors originate from an adult with an advanced solid tumor such as melanoma, head and neck, liver or kidney cancer.

V is TRBV28 and J is TRBJ1-5, with D unresolved. In germline, CDR1 is MDHEN, CDR2 SYDVKM. V gave up 6 bases and J gave up 6 bases, with 21 bases separating them. The CDR3 extends over 16 amino acids. Here the CDR3 DNA reads TGTGCCAGCAGCGCCCGGAGGGATATCCTTGCTCAGCCCCAGCATTTT. Translated, it gives CASSARRDILAQPQHF.

The J gene is TRBJ1-5, the V gene TRBV9; TRBD1 might be the D (6 bases). V was clipped by 0 bases and J by 5 bases, with 15 bases between them. CDR1 and CDR2 (germline): SGDLS, YYNGEE. The CDR3 has 16 amino acids. DNA for the CDR3: TGTGCCAGCAGCGTAGGGGAGGGGGGAGTTGATCAGCCCCAGCATTTT. Translated: CASSVGEGGVDQPQHF.

The rearrangement links TRBV28 to TRBJ2-1; 8 nucleotides match TRBD2. From germline, CDR1 is MDHEN and CDR2 SYDVKM. The CDR3 length is 16 residues. Unmatched junction bases numbered 9, after V lost 8 bases and J lost 0 bases. CDR3 nucleotides: TGTGCCAGCCCGCCCCCGGGAGGGAGCTCCTACAATGAGCAGTTCTTC. This sequence encodes CASPPPGGSSYNEQFF.

V gene TRBV5-1 combines with J gene TRBJ1-1; 7 bases map to TRBD1. CDR3 size: 14 residues. V was clipped by 4 bases and J by 0 bases; unmatched bases: 3. In germline, CDR1 is SGHRS, CDR2 YFSETQ. CDR3 sequence reads: CASSLDRVNTEAFF. As DNA, the CDR3 is TGCGCCAGCAGCCTAGACAGGGTGAACACTGAAGCTTTCTTT.

The V call is TRBV7-2, the J call TRBJ2-7; D might be TRBD1 (6 bases). V dropped 5 bases and J dropped 3 bases, with 14 bases sitting between them. Germline V CDR1 and CDR2: SGHTA, FQGNSA. The CDR3 length is 14 residues. The DNA of the CDR3 is TGTGCCAGCAGCCGCGGACAGAGCCTCTACGAGCAGTACTTC. Its translation is CASSRGQSLYEQYF.

V and J are TRBV11-2 and TRBJ1-2; no firm D call. Deletions cut 5 bases from V and 2 bases from J, with 9 bases between. Per germline, CDR1 SGHAT and CDR2 FQNNGV. CDR3 length equals 13 residues. CDR3 in DNA: TGTGCCAGCAGCCCGGACGGGAACTATGGCTACACCTTC. This gives the protein CASSPDGNYGYTF. The whole variable domain, remainder taken from reference TRBV11-2 and TRBJ1-2, is EAGVAQSPRYKIIEKRQSVAFWCNPISGHATLYWYQQILGQGPKLLIQFQNNGVVDDSQLPKDRFSAERLKGVDSTLKIQPAKLEDSAVYLCASSPDGNYGYTFGSGTRLTVV.

The chain recombines TRBV5-4 with TRBJ2-3; D ambiguous. Trimming took off 0 bases at V and 0 bases at J, with 5 bases between the two ends. CDR1 is SGHNT, CDR2 YYREEE, per germline (reference sequence). This CDR3 contains 14 residues. The CDR3 sequence is CASSLAGSTDTQYF. CDR3 nucleotides: TGTGCCAGCAGCTTGGCTGGCAGCACAGATACGCAGTATTTT.

This clone was observed a handful of times. V gene TRBV28 combines with J gene TRBJ1-2; 7 bases fit TRBD1. The CDR3 loop spans 12 amino acids. V lost 8 bases, J lost 7 bases, and 7 bases stayed unmatched. Germline CDR1 is MDHEN and CDR2 is SYDVKM. In DNA, the CDR3 is TGTGCCAGCTTATCCAGGGGGGGTGGCTACACCTTC. This sequence encodes CASLSRGGGYTF.

The chain has TRBV11-2 and TRBJ2-5; 7 bases match TRBD2. Germline lookup yields CDR1 SGHAT and CDR2 FQNNGV. The CDR3 is 17 residues long. V lost 0 bases and J lost 4; bases outside the gene matches: 11. The CDR3 DNA reads TGTGCCAGCAGCTTAGATCCGCGAGGGAGGGCCACAGAGACCCAGTACTTC. Its protein product is CASSLDPRGRATETQYF.

This clone was counted between two and nine times. V gene TRBV7-2 combines with J gene TRBJ1-2; D is unresolved. Deletions cut 7 bases from V and 1 base from J, with 10 bases between. The germline V gene has CDR1 SGHTA and CDR2 FQGNSA. This CDR3 region has 13 residues. The CDR3 region is CASTPGINYGYTF. The DNA of the CDR3 is TGTGCCAGCACCCCGGGGATTAACTATGGCTACACCTTC. The entire variable domain, with the rest obtained from reference TRBV7-2 and TRBJ1-2, is as follows: GAGVSQSPSNKVTEKGKDVELRCDPISGHTALYWYRQSLGQGLEFLIYFQGNSAPDKSGLPSDRFSAERTGGSVSTLTIQRTQQEDSAVYLCASTPGINYGYTFGSGTRLTVV.

This clone is a singleton in its sample. The rearrangement links TRBV6-5 to TRBJ2-5; 7 nucleotides align to TRBD1. In germline, CDR1 is MNHEY, CDR2 SVGAGI. The CDR3 is 14 residues long. V trimming: 4 bases; J trimming: 3 bases; junction bases outside the gene matches: 5. The CDR3 nucleotides read TGTGCCAGCAGTTCGGGACAGCCTAAAGAGACCCAGTACTTC. This translates into CASSSGQPKETQYF.

The chain recombines TRBV11-2 with TRBJ2-4; possible D gene TRBD2, 5 bases. The CDR3 is made up of 13 amino acids. Trimming removed 6 bases from V and 0 bases from J, with 6 bases in between. CDR1 and CDR2 from the germline V gene are SGHAT and FQNNGV. The CDR3 reads CASRTIAKNIQYF. The DNA of the CDR3 is TGTGCCAGCAGGACTATAGCCAAAAACATTCAGTACTTC.

The chain has TRBV7-2 and TRBJ2-1, with D unresolved. V lost 0 bases to trimming and J lost 9 bases, with 3 bases between them. Per germline, CDR1 SGHTA and CDR2 FQGNSA. This CDR3 contains 11 residues. As DNA, the CDR3 is TGTGCCAGCAGCTTAGCATTTGAGCAGTTCTTC. It yields the protein CASSLAFEQFF.

The rearrangement joins TRBV7-2 to TRBJ2-7; either TRBD1 or TRBD2 may fit D (6 bases each). The CDR3 runs to 13 residues. The germline V gene has CDR1 SGHTA and CDR2 FQGNSA. Trimming removed 6 bases at V and 2 bases at J, with 11 bases between. The CDR3 DNA reads TGTGCCAGCAGGAGGGGGGATGCCTACGAGCAGTACTTC. Protein product: CASRRGDAYEQYF.

This sequence joins TRBV19 and TRBJ2-5, with 7 bases matching TRBD2. TRBJ2-7 matches the DNA end more closely, so the J call is doubtful. The CDR3 runs to 14 residues. CDR1 and CDR2 from the germline V gene are LNHDA and SQIVND (reference sequence). CDR3 coding DNA: TGTGCCAGTAGTATCGGCGGGAGCGGCTACGAGCAGTACTTC. It yields the protein CASSIGGSGYEQYF.

The count of this clone is one. V gene TRBV7-2 combines with J gene TRBJ2-2; 8 bases match TRBD2. Germline CDR1 and CDR2: SGHTA and FQGNSA. This CDR3 contains 15 residues. The trim removed 3 bases at V and 2 bases at J, leaving 2 bases unmatched. The CDR3 nucleotides read TGTGCCAGCAGCTTTACTAGCGGAAACACCGGGGAGCTGTTTTTT. Its translation is CASSFTSGNTGELFF. The variable domain in full, completed from reference TRBV7-2 and TRBJ2-2, reads GAGVSQSPSNKVTEKGKDVELRCDPISGHTALYWYRQSLGQGLEFLIYFQGNSAPDKSGLPSDRFSAERTGGSVSTLTIQRTQQEDSAVYLCASSFTSGNTGELFFGEGSRLTVL.

This chain uses TRBV6-1 with TRBJ2-7; D is ambiguous. This CDR3 has 10 amino acids. Trimming removed 2 bases at V and 12 bases at J, with 8 bases between. CDR1 is MNHNS and CDR2 is SASEGT in the germline V gene. CDR3 nucleotides: TGTGCCAGCAGTGAATTGAATCCGTACTTC. Amino acids: CASSELNPYF.

The rearrangement links TRBV11-2 to TRBJ2-7; D unclear. The ends were cut back, 4 bases at V and 1 base at J, with 17 bases in the middle. The CDR3 loop spans 16 amino acids. Germline V gene sequence: CDR1 SGHAT, CDR2 FQNNGV. CDR3 in amino acids: CASSSFSDRKSYEQYF. As DNA, the CDR3 is TGTGCCAGCAGCTCATTTAGTGACCGGAAGTCCTACGAGCAGTACTTC.

In this sample, this clone turned up a few times. This chain joins TRBV19 and TRBJ1-4, with unresolved D. The V gene's germline CDR1 is LNHDA and CDR2 SQIVND (reference sequence). The CDR3 is made up of 13 amino acids. Trimming cost V 5 bases and J 5 bases, with 9 bases left between them. The CDR3 nucleotides read TGTGCCAGTAGTGAGGGAAACAATGAAAAACTGTTTTTT. The encoded protein is CASSEGNNEKLFF.